The following is a T cell receptor (beta chain) sequence with its context. These data come from a study of blood T cell repertoires in COVID-19. V shed 5 bases, J shed 3 bases, and the junction held 9 bases outside the gene matches. The CDR3 sequence is 15 residues long. Germline V lookup: CDR1 SEHNR, CDR2 FQNEAQ (reference sequence). The protocol was immunoSEQ multiplex PCR, while the TCRdb copy is restricted to in-frame clones and leaves out a portion. The data hold about 100,000 clones, with around 79% observed a single time. This sequence was found in a woman at least 80 years old with active or convalescent COVID-19. The chain is built from TRBV7-9 and TRBJ2-7, with TRBD1 matching over 8 bases. Input material: peripheral blood. In DNA, the CDR3 is TGTGCCAGCAGCCTTACAGGGGGTTTTTACTACGAGCAGTACTTC. Protein: CASSLTGGFYYEQYF.